This T cell receptor beta chain was captured in a study of shared clonotypes between healthy human individuals. V lost 7 bases, J lost 5 bases, and 9 bases stayed unmatched. Germline V CDR1 and CDR2: SQVTM, ANQGSEA. The CDR3 contains 13 residues. Study results and caveats: Approximately 4.9% of naive CD4 clonotypes were shared across a few donors.

Of note for this clone: What it recognizes is unknown.

Terminally differentiated effector memory CD45RA+ cells were excluded by CCR7 positive selection of CD45RO-negative cells. Each donor was a Caucasian adult residing in Nashville, Tennessee. The input for sorted-subset replicate PCRs was about 200 ng DNA, tens of thousands of T cell genomes. Only in-frame clones appear in the TCRdb table, and some are missing; sequencing was by immunoSEQ multiplex PCR. The sample has around 700,000 clones; under 95% are singletons. Specimen: naive CD8+ T cells sorted from blood. The V gene is TRBV29-1, the J gene TRBJ2-5; TRBD1 aligns across 8 bases. This sequence was found in a man in his thirties or forties in good health. CDR3 sequence (DNA): TGCAGCGGGAAGGACAGGGCACGGGAGACCCAGTACTTC. This sequence encodes CSGKDRARETQYF.